The T cell receptor (beta chain) described here comes from a study of CD8 T cells in Susac syndrome. A quantity of 0.5 to 1 ug RNA underwent reverse transcription using random hexamers. TCRdb reprocessed the immunoSEQ multiplex PCR reads with MiXCR, giving one entry per CDR3 protein. The sample yields about 190,000 distinct CDR3 sequences, roughly 94% seen once. This CDR3 has 12 residues. The V gene's germline CDR1 is SQVTM and CDR2 ANQGSEA. Between the trimmed V and J ends, which lost 3 bases and 7 bases, there was a span of 12 bases. Sequencing input: CD8+ T cells from PBMCs. The receptor's source is a human donor with Susac syndrome. The V and J genes are TRBV29-1 and TRBJ1-1; a weak D match, TRBD1 (5 bases). CDR3 sequence: CSVEHGGIEAFF. In nucleotides, the CDR3 is TGCAGCGTTGAGCATGGGGGGATTGAAGCTTTCTTT.